This T cell receptor (beta chain) was retrieved from a study of blood T cell repertoires in COVID-19. Generated by immunoSEQ multiplex PCR, the TCRdb table keeps only in-frame clones and is missing some. The data show roughly 290,000 clones, with around 88% seen just once and about 6% held by the top ten. This CDR3 region has 14 residues. Trimming took off 0 bases at V and 3 bases at J, with 7 bases between the two ends. Germline CDR1 is MNHEY and CDR2 is SVGAGI. This TCR was sampled from a woman aged 35 to 49 who had recovered from COVID-19. The chain uses TRBV6-5 and TRBJ2-3; a possible D gene is TRBD2 (6 bases). Material for sequencing was PBMCs or T cells enriched from blood (not recorded which). The CDR3 region has the DNA TGTGCCAGCAGTTACTCCGGGAGAACAGATACGCAGTATTTT. Residues: CASSYSGRTDTQYF.